The TCR beta chain described here comes from a study of OX40 agonist ivuxolimab in advanced cancers. Study context: Dose-escalation patients suffered from hepatocellular carcinoma, melanoma, renal cell or head and neck cancer. Study-wide findings and caveats: Dose levels from 0.1 to 3.0 mg/kg saw CD4+ and CD8+ blood T cells expand clonally by week 6.

The assay was immunoSEQ multiplex PCR, and TCRdb's table has in-frame clones only and misses some. The table records tens of thousands of clones, roughly 80% of them present only once. V was trimmed by 6 bases and J by 2 bases, leaving 10 bases between them. CDR3 length equals 13 residues. The germline CDR1 and CDR2 sequences are KGHSH and LQKENI. This clone was counted between two and nine times. What it binds is not known. The receptor was isolated from an adult with an advanced solid tumor such as melanoma, head and neck, liver or kidney cancer. The chain combines TRBV18 with TRBJ2-5; a weak D match, TRBD2 (6 bases). The specimen was CD4+ or CD8+ T cells sorted from blood, collected in a trial of the OX40 agonist ivuxolimab. Here the CDR3 DNA reads TGTGCCAGCTCGCGGGACTTGCAAGAGACCCAGTACTTC. It encodes CASSRDLQETQYF.